The present T cell receptor (beta chain) was sequenced within a study of T-cell reconstitution after alpha-beta-depleted transplantation in children. Using unique molecular identifiers, the investigators prepared the TCRbeta library. TCRdb reprocessed the PCR reads via MiXCR and lists one record per CDR3 protein. The sample shows 190,000 or so distinct CDR3 sequences, around 5.9% of them seen only once. This clonotype was detected ten times or more. This CDR3 has 14 amino acids. Germline CDR1 is SGHKS and CDR2 is YYEKEE (reference sequence). V was trimmed by 0 bases and J by 3 bases, leaving 9 bases between them.

V is TRBV5-5 and J is TRBJ2-5, with D hard to call. The material was PBMCs, obtained before TCRalphabeta/CD19-depleted stem cell transplant. The TCR comes from a girl under three years old with combined immunodeficiency, due to receive a stem cell transplant. The DNA for the CDR3 is TGTGCCAGCAGCTTGGCAAACAACGAAGAGACCCAGTACTTC. The encoded protein is CASSLANNEETQYF.